This passage covers 5 T cell receptor beta chains from one sample sequenced in a study of T cell changes during pregnancy in multiple sclerosis. Generated by immunoSEQ multiplex PCR, the TCRdb table keeps only in-frame clones and is missing some. This repertoire shows approximately 65,000 clones, about 89% found once; its top ten account for around 0.8%. The specimen comprised CD4+ T cells from peripheral blood mononuclear cells, sampled in the first trimester of pregnancy. These receptors all stem from a female donor with multiple sclerosis, enrolled in a pregnancy study.

The rearrangement uses TRBV7-7 and TRBJ2-3; D gene uncertain. There are 13 residues in the CDR3. The germline V gene has CDR1 SSHAT and CDR2 FNYEAQ (reference sequence). V was shortened by 1 base and J by 2 bases, with 4 bases between the two germline ends. CDR3 protein: CASSLGPTDTQYF. Here the CDR3 DNA reads TGTGCCAGCAGCTTAGGGCCCACAGATACGCAGTATTTT.

This clone was counted a few times. This rearrangement joins TRBV7-8 to TRBJ2-7; 8 bases fit TRBD2. With 4 bases clipped from V and 6 bases from J, the junction kept 8 bases outside the gene matches. CDR1 and CDR2 (germline): SGHVS, FQNEAQ. This CDR3 contains 14 residues. CDR3 sequence: CASSSQRGTGEQYF. The CDR3 DNA is TGTGCCAGCAGCTCCCAGCGGGGGACGGGCGAGCAGTACTTC.

CDR3 protein: CASSFDSGGGGQYF. The CDR3 DNA reads TGTGCCAGCAGCTTTGATAGCGGCGGGGGCGGCCAGTACTTC. This chain links TRBV7-2 with TRBJ2-7; TRBD2 is a possible D gene (7 bases). Deletions cut 3 bases from V and 10 bases from J, with 19 bases between. There are 14 residues in the CDR3. Germline CDR1 is SGHTA and CDR2 is FQGNSA.

This chain uses TRBV19 with TRBJ1-5; no definite D call. CDR3 length: 14 amino acids. Germline CDR1 and CDR2: LNHDA and SQIVND (reference sequence). Between the trimmed V and J ends, which lost 6 bases and 1 base, there was a span of 10 bases. Written as DNA, the CDR3 is TGTGCCAGTAGCGTCACCCAGAGCAATCAGCCCCAGCATTTT. It codes for CASSVTQSNQPQHF.

This chain joins TRBV7-3 and TRBJ1-1; D is uncertain. This CDR3 contains 16 residues. Germline CDR1 is SGHTA and CDR2 is FQGTGA. V was trimmed by 1 base and J by 3 bases, leaving 15 bases between them. The CDR3 sequence is CASSLRPGGWDTEAFF. CDR3 nucleotide sequence: TGTGCCAGCAGCTTAAGGCCGGGAGGGTGGGACACTGAAGCTTTCTTT.